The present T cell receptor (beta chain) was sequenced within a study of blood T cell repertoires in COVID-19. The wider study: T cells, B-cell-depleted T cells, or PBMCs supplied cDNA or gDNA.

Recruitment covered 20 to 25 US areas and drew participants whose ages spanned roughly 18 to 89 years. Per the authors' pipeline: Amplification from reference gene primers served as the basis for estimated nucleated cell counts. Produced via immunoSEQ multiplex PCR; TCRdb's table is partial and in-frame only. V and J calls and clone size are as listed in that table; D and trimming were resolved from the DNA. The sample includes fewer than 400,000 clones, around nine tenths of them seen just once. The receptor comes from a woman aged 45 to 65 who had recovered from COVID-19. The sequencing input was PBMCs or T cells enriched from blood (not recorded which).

The chain's CDR3 is CASSSQGTNTEAFF. The DNA for the CDR3 is TGTGCCAGCAGCTCTCAGGGCACGAACACTGAAGCTTTCTTT. The chain recombines TRBV7-3 with TRBJ1-1; perhaps TRBD1 as D (5 bases). The V end was cut by 4 bases, the J end by 1 base, with 10 bases between. Germline CDR1 is SGHTA and CDR2 is FQGTGA. This CDR3 is 14 amino acids long.